Below are 6 T cell receptor beta chains sequenced from a single sample in a study of control samples from healthy donors and cancer patients. Assay: immunoSEQ multiplex PCR; the TCRdb copy retains only in-frame clones and omits some. Of 100,000 to 150,000 clones listed, around nine tenths are singletons. The sequenced sample was blood. Every receptor here comes from a man in his forties or fifties in good health.

This chain joins TRBV6-5 and TRBJ1-1, with D hard to call. V was clipped by 7 bases and J by 3 bases, with 18 bases between them. This CDR3 comprises 15 residues. The germline gives CDR1 MNHEY, CDR2 SVGAGI. The CDR3 region is CASTKGGRWDTEAFF. CDR3 DNA: TGTGCCAGCACCAAAGGAGGGCGGTGGGACACTGAAGCTTTCTTT.

Of note for this clone: At one end the junction does not follow the germline gene, possibly because of a read error. The sample contains more than one DNA sequence encoding this CDR3. The chain employs TRBV29-1 and TRBJ1-6; D is perhaps TRBD1 (6 bases). Per germline, CDR1 SQVTM and CDR2 ANQGSEA. This CDR3 region has 14 residues. In DNA, the CDR3 is TGCAGCGTTAAAGAGACAGGCCCTAATTCACCCCTCCACTTT. It specifies CSVKETGPNSPLHF. The full variable domain, in which reference TRBV29-1 and TRBJ1-6 provide the parts outside the CDR3, is SAVISQKPSRDICQRGTSLTIQCQVDSQVTMMFWYRQQPGQSLTLIATANQGSEATYESGFVIDKFPISRPNLTFSTLTVSNMSPEDSSIYLCSVKETGPNSPLHFGNGTRLTVT.

The rearrangement joins TRBV28 to TRBJ2-7, with 8 bases that match TRBD1. The V and J ends lost 2 bases and 3 bases, in that order; junction bases with no gene match: 6. The CDR3 length is 15 residues. Germline lookup yields CDR1 MDHEN and CDR2 SYDVKM. This CDR3 reads CASSLGGQALYEQYF. The DNA for the CDR3 is TGTGCCAGCAGTTTAGGGGGACAGGCCCTCTACGAGCAGTACTTC.

The table lists this clone with a few counts. CDR3: CASSLLLAGGISTDTQYF. In DNA, the CDR3 is TGCGCCAGCAGCTTGTTACTAGCGGGGGGAATTAGCACAGATACGCAGTATTTT. The chain couples TRBV5-1 to TRBJ2-3; 12 bases match TRBD2. The CDR3 spans 18 residues. V was pared by 1 base and J by 0 bases, with 6 bases of the junction left unmatched. Germline lookup yields CDR1 SGHRS and CDR2 YFSETQ.

This chain uses TRBV5-1 with TRBJ2-3; TRBD1 agrees at 9 bases. The germline V gene encodes CDR1 SGHRS and CDR2 YFSETQ. The CDR3 has 14 residues. V lost 4 bases, J lost 4 bases, and 4 bases stayed unmatched. The CDR3 here is CASSPDRGADTQYF. CDR3 in DNA: TGCGCCAGCAGCCCGGACAGGGGTGCAGATACGCAGTATTTT.

This clone was counted a single time. The chain uses TRBV3-1 (or the pseudogene TRBV3-2) and TRBJ2-7; 7 bases match TRBD1. Germline V gene data show CDR1 as LGHDT and CDR2 as YNNKEL (reference sequence). V lost 4 bases, J lost 6 bases, and 12 bases stayed unmatched. This CDR3 comprises 15 residues. CDR3 residues: CASSLPYRGFGEQYF. Written as DNA, the CDR3 is TGTGCCAGCAGCCTTCCCTACAGGGGATTCGGCGAGCAGTACTTC.